Below are 23 T cell receptor beta chains sequenced from a single sample in a study of blood T cell repertoires in COVID-19. TCRdb keeps only in-frame clones here, not all; method: immunoSEQ multiplex PCR. The data show approximately 52,000 clones, with 80% to 90% seen just once and over 4% held by the top ten. Specimen: peripheral blood. The receptors were sampled from a man in his sixties with active COVID-19.

The chain joins TRBV5-1 to TRBJ2-5, with 10 bases aligning to TRBD1. Germline CDR1 and CDR2: SGHRS and YFSETQ. The junction had 5 bases not matched to a gene; V was cut back by 6 bases and J by 0 bases. The CDR3 totals 15 residues. The chain's CDR3 is CASTGQGGYQETQYF. CDR3 bases: TGCGCCAGCACCGGACAGGGGGGATACCAAGAGACCCAGTACTTC. The full variable domain, completed using reference TRBV5-1 and TRBJ2-5, is KAGVTQTPRYLIKTRGQQVTLSCSPISGHRSVSWYQQTPGQGLQFLFEYFSETQRNKGNFPGRFSGRQFSNSRSEMNVSTLELGDSALYLCASTGQGGYQETQYFGPGTRLLVL.

This chain connects TRBV6-5 to TRBJ1-1; possible D gene TRBD1, 5 bases. Per the germline V gene, CDR1 is MNHEY and CDR2 is SVGAGI. With 6 bases removed from V and 0 bases from J, the gap between germline ends came to 14 bases. The CDR3 runs to 15 residues. CDR3 residues: CASSSIQAMNTEAFF. For the CDR3, the DNA is TGTGCCAGCAGCTCGATACAGGCCATGAACACTGAAGCTTTCTTT.

The chain couples TRBV7-2 to TRBJ1-6, with D possibly being TRBD1 (6 bases). The ends were cut back, 5 bases at V and 8 bases at J, with 13 bases in the middle. This CDR3 comprises 14 residues. Germline V gene data show CDR1 as SGHTA and CDR2 as FQGNSA. CDR3 nucleotides: TGTGCCAGCAGCCCCCGGGACACCTATTCACCCCTCCACTTT. This sequence encodes CASSPRDTYSPLHF. Together with reference TRBV7-2 and TRBJ1-6, the CDR3 gives the full variable domain: GAGVSQSPSNKVTEKGKDVELRCDPISGHTALYWYRQSLGQGLEFLIYFQGNSAPDKSGLPSDRFSAERTGGSVSTLTIQRTQQEDSAVYLCASSPRDTYSPLHFGNGTRLTVT.

This chain links TRBV6-1 with TRBJ1-2; D is possibly TRBD1 (5 bases). The CDR3 spans 16 residues. The germline V and J ends were trimmed by 0 bases and 4 bases, with 15 bases remaining between them. In germline, CDR1 is MNHNS, CDR2 SASEGT. The chain's CDR3 is CASSEAGGVSLYGYTF. In DNA, the CDR3 is TGTGCCAGCAGTGAAGCGGGGGGGGTATCCCTCTATGGCTACACCTTC.

The gene calls are TRBV19 and TRBJ2-7; 7 nucleotides match TRBD1. The germline V gene encodes CDR1 LNHDA and CDR2 SQIVND (reference sequence). The V gene end was trimmed by 3 bases and the J gene end by 6 bases; junction bases not matched to a gene: 14. The CDR3 contains 16 residues. The CDR3 nucleotides read TGTGCCAGTAGTATTCGTCGGACAGGAGTTATCCGCGAGCAGTACTTC. Its translation is CASSIRRTGVIREQYF.

CDR3 sequence (DNA): TGTGCTAGTGGCCTGGACGGGGGTAATGAAAAACTGTTTTTT. Its protein is CASGLDGGNEKLFF. V usage is TRBV12-5 and J usage is TRBJ1-4; D may be TRBD1 (5 bases). The CDR3 runs to 14 residues. The V and J ends lost 6 bases and 4 bases respectively, with 12 bases between them. The germline CDR1 and CDR2 sequences are LGHNT and FRNRAP.

This chain links TRBV6-8 with TRBJ2-3; D call uncertain. The V gene lost 0 bases and the J gene lost 6 bases, with 7 bases spanning the gap. This CDR3 spans 13 amino acids. Germline lookup yields CDR1 MNHGY and CDR2 SAAAGT. CDR3 DNA sequence: TGTGCCAGCAGTTACTCGCCCGGGGATACGCAGTATTTT. Encoded protein: CASSYSPGDTQYF.

The chain has TRBV5-4 and TRBJ2-2; 9 bases match TRBD2. J lost 4 bases, V lost 3 bases, and 4 bases had no gene match. The germline CDR1 and CDR2 sequences are SGHNT and YYREEE (reference sequence). This CDR3 spans 15 amino acids. The CDR3 region has the DNA TGTGCCAGCAGCTGGGCGGGAGGGTCCACCGGGGAGCTGTTTTTT. Encoded protein: CASSWAGGSTGELFF.

The chain uses TRBV7-2 and TRBJ2-1, with TRBD2 identical over 7 bases. The germline V gene has CDR1 SGHTA and CDR2 FQGNSA. The CDR3 spans 17 residues. V shed 3 bases, J shed 4 bases, and the junction held 12 bases outside the gene matches. Here the CDR3 reads CASSFSGWGGDYNEQFF. As DNA, the CDR3 is TGTGCCAGCAGCTTTAGCGGTTGGGGAGGGGATTACAATGAGCAGTTCTTC.

The chain links TRBV25-1 to TRBJ1-1, with 8 bases fitting TRBD1. Germline V lookup: CDR1 MGHDK, CDR2 SYGVNS. This CDR3 has 13 amino acids. V lost 4 bases, J lost 4 bases, and 2 bases stayed unmatched. The CDR3 bases are TGTGCCAGCAGTGTGACAGGGGTCACTGAAGCTTTCTTT. Its translation is CASSVTGVTEAFF.

This clone was counted a single time. V gene TRBV4-3 combines with J gene TRBJ1-6, with unresolved D. The germline V gene encodes CDR1 LGHNA and CDR2 YSLEER. V was pared by 1 base and J by 8 bases, with 18 bases between. The CDR3 runs to 17 residues. The chain's CDR3 is CASSQAPVFRSDSPLHF. CDR3 coding DNA: TGCGCCAGCAGCCAAGCGCCCGTATTCAGGTCCGATTCACCCCTCCACTTT.

This chain joins TRBV7-9 and TRBJ2-1, with 8 positions matching TRBD1. V shed 5 bases, J shed 5 bases, and the junction held 17 bases outside the gene matches. Germline CDR1 reads SEHNR; CDR2 reads FQNEAQ (reference sequence). CDR3 length: 18 amino acids. The CDR3 loop is CASSPRLFGDRSDNEQFF. The CDR3 DNA sequence: TGTGCCAGCAGCCCCCGATTGTTCGGGGACAGGTCCGACAATGAGCAGTTCTTC.

The rearrangement joins TRBV7-9 to TRBJ2-7, with a weak D call TRBD2 (5 bases). The V gene's germline CDR1 is SEHNR and CDR2 FQNEAQ (reference sequence). The CDR3 consists of 14 residues. V was shortened by 5 bases and J by 6 bases, with 17 bases between the two germline ends. Written as DNA, the CDR3 is TGTGCCAGCAGCACCGGACTGGCCCTTAGCGAGCAGTACTTC. Its protein product is CASSTGLALSEQYF.

The chain recombines TRBV7-2 with TRBJ1-5, with D possibly TRBD1 on 5 matching bases. In germline, CDR1 is SGHTA, CDR2 FQGNSA. The CDR3 has 15 amino acids. Deletions cut 5 bases from V and 5 bases from J, with 16 bases between. The CDR3 region has the DNA TGTGCCAGCAGCGCCGGTGGGGGGGGTCATCAGCCCCAGCATTTT. Residues: CASSAGGGGHQPQHF.

The CDR3 reads CASTLGVNTEAFF. CDR3 nucleotide sequence: TGTGCCAGCACTTTAGGGGTGAACACTGAAGCTTTCTTT. This chain links TRBV6-5 with TRBJ1-1; tentatively, D is TRBD1 (5 bases). CDR1 and CDR2 from the germline V gene are MNHEY and SVGAGI. This CDR3 region has 13 residues. Trimming cost V 7 bases and J 0 bases, with 9 bases left between them.

The chain links TRBV5-6 to TRBJ2-1, with D perhaps TRBD1 (6 bases). The CDR3 consists of 12 residues. V was trimmed by 3 bases and J by 9 bases, leaving 10 bases between them. Germline V gene data show CDR1 as SGHDT and CDR2 as YYEEEE. This CDR3 reads CASSWGTPEQFF. CDR3 in DNA: TGTGCCAGCAGCTGGGGGACACCTGAGCAGTTCTTC.

The V call is TRBV29-1, the J call TRBJ2-3; TRBD2 matches 7 bases. The J segment lost 5 bases and the V segment lost 4 bases, leaving 18 bases of the junction unmatched. This CDR3 spans 17 amino acids. CDR1 and CDR2 from the germline V gene are SQVTM and ANQGSEA. As DNA, the CDR3 is TGCAGCGTTGGGAATCGTGCGGGGAGGGCCTTAGGAGATACGCAGTATTTT. Translation: CSVGNRAGRALGDTQYF.

The chain uses TRBV4-2 and TRBJ1-6, with TRBD1 identical over 10 bases. This CDR3 contains 16 residues. J gave up 7 bases and V 4 bases, and 7 bases lay outside the gene matches. CDR1 is LGHNA, CDR2 YNFKEQ, per germline. CDR3 DNA: TGTGCCAGCAGCCTGAACCGACAGGGGGCAAATTCACCCCTCCACTTT. Translating it yields CASSLNRQGANSPLHF.

This clone was seen a single time. The J gene is TRBJ2-5, the V gene TRBV6-1; TRBD1 aligns across 7 bases. This CDR3 has 18 amino acids. The germline CDR1 and CDR2 sequences are MNHNS and SASEGT. V dropped 0 bases and J dropped 4; count of bases not matched to a gene: 14. The DNA for the CDR3 is TGTGCCAGCAGTGAAGCCTTCTTTGCGGTTAGGGGGCTAGAGACCCAGTACTTC. Encoded protein: CASSEAFFAVRGLETQYF.

V is TRBV4-1 and J is TRBJ1-2; 9 bases are a match to TRBD1. J was trimmed by 5 bases and V by 0 bases; bases with no gene match: 1. Germline CDR1 MGHRA, CDR2 YSYEKL. The CDR3 consists of 14 residues. CDR3 DNA sequence: TGCGCCAGCAGCCAAGAGGGGACAGGGTATGGCTACACCTTC. It translates to CASSQEGTGYGYTF.

The J gene is TRBJ2-7, the V gene TRBV7-2, with TRBD1 matching 9 bases. This CDR3 spans 15 amino acids. The V and J ends lost 1 base and 7 bases, in that order; junction bases with no gene match: 8. The germline V gene encodes CDR1 SGHTA and CDR2 FQGNSA. The CDR3 DNA reads TGTGCCAGCAGCTTAGTGGGGGACAGGGTCTGGGAGCAGTACTTC. Protein product: CASSLVGDRVWEQYF.

The chain carries TRBV5-1 and TRBJ1-3; no clear D. The CDR3 is made up of 13 amino acids. V dropped 1 base and J dropped 3 bases, with 5 bases sitting between them. Germline CDR1 SGHRS, CDR2 YFSETQ. The CDR3 is CASSLTVGNTIYF. As DNA, the CDR3 is TGCGCCAGCAGCTTGACAGTTGGAAACACCATATATTTT.

This chain links TRBV25-1 with TRBJ2-5; TRBD1 might be the D (5 bases). V lost 8 bases to trimming and J lost 5 bases, with 9 bases between them. Germline V gives CDR1 MGHDK, CDR2 SYGVNS. The CDR3 sequence is 11 residues long. The CDR3 DNA sequence: TGTGCCAGCTCTAAGGGGGAGACCCAGTACTTC. Amino acids: CASSKGETQYF.